The clone carrying this TCR beta chain has more than one count but fewer than ten. Its specificity is unknown. The PCR contained 60 Vbeta and 13 Jbeta primers. TCRdb's table, derived via immunoSEQ multiplex PCR, lists solely in-frame clones and lacks some. The data hold around 170,000 clones, with 81% observed a single time. The data belong to a study of cytomegalovirus exposure and HLA in healthy donors. Looking at the study overall: From HLA-typed donors, an early data release held around 80 million unique TCRs. There were a few hundred genotyped donors. Of these, 75% to 90% fell in the genetic ancestry cluster associated with self-reported Caucasian donors. Study outcomes and limitations: TCR beta chain V- and J-gene trimming was linked, in a later analysis, to a missense variant in DCLRE1C.

The TCR sequence derives from a man aged 50-60 years in good health and CMV-seropositive. Input material: PBMCs.

CDR3 region: CASSQVASGGGTGELFF. CDR3 bases: TGCGCCAGCAGCCAAGTGGCTAGCGGAGGTGGGACCGGGGAGCTGTTTTTT. This chain links TRBV4-1 with TRBJ2-2; 7 nucleotides agree with TRBD2. J was trimmed by 5 bases and V by 1 base; bases with no gene match: 10. This CDR3 comprises 17 residues. CDR1 is MGHRA and CDR2 is YSYEKL in the germline V gene.